These 23 T cell receptor beta chains originate from one sample sequenced in a study of blood T cell repertoires in COVID-19. This table comes from immunoSEQ multiplex PCR, and its TCRdb copy is limited to in-frame clones, with some not included. The data show 120,000 to 150,000 clones, roughly 88% seen once. Material for sequencing was PBMCs or T cells enriched from blood (not recorded which). These TCRs come from a woman aged 25 to 39 with acute COVID-19.

This rearrangement joins TRBV3-1 (or the pseudogene TRBV3-2) to TRBJ2-5; 14 bases are a match to TRBD2. J lost 2 bases, V lost 1 base, and 3 bases had no gene match. CDR3 length equals 17 residues. Germline V lookup: CDR1 LGHDT, CDR2 YNNKEL (reference sequence). The CDR3 nucleotides read TGTGCCAGCAGCCAAGCGACTAGCGGGAGGGGGCAAGAGACCCAGTACTTC. Its protein is CASSQATSGRGQETQYF.

The chain links TRBV7-2 to TRBJ2-1; the match to TRBD1 covers 10 bases. From germline, CDR1 is SGHTA and CDR2 FQGNSA. The CDR3 is made up of 15 amino acids. V shed 1 base and J 6 bases; nucleotides not matched to a gene: 3. The CDR3 is CASSLGGQGSNEQFF. As DNA, the CDR3 is TGTGCCAGCAGCTTAGGGGGACAGGGGTCCAATGAGCAGTTCTTC.

This clone is a singleton in its sample. The CDR3 coding sequence is TGTGCCAGCAGTGACAGCTCCTACAATGAGCAGTTCTTC. Amino acid sequence: CASSDSSYNEQFF. The V and J genes are TRBV28 and TRBJ2-1, with D perhaps matching TRBD1 (5 bases). V lost 5 bases, J lost 0 bases, and 5 bases lay in between. Germline V lookup: CDR1 MDHEN, CDR2 SYDVKM. The length of the CDR3 is 13 residues.

Here the CDR3 reads CAWSVAGSYEQYF. The DNA for the CDR3 is TGTGCCTGGAGTGTAGCCGGCTCCTACGAGCAGTACTTC. The chain links TRBV30 to TRBJ2-7; D unclear. Germline V gene sequence: CDR1 GTSNPN, CDR2 SVGIG (reference sequence). The CDR3 sequence is 13 residues long. V lost 0 bases and J lost 0, with 6 bases in between.

Here the CDR3 reads CAWSVRTGTGELFF. CDR3 coding DNA: TGTGCCTGGAGTGTACGGACAGGGACCGGGGAGCTGTTTTTT. The chain employs TRBV30 and TRBJ2-2; the match to TRBD1 covers 8 bases. V shed 0 bases, J shed 5 bases, and the junction held 2 bases outside the gene matches. CDR1 GTSNPN and CDR2 SVGIG come from the germline V gene (reference sequence). CDR3 length equals 14 residues.

The chain has TRBV7-2 and TRBJ2-3; 10 bases line up with TRBD2. Trimming at V came to 5 bases and at J to 8 bases, leaving 10 bases not matched to a gene. The germline V gene has CDR1 SGHTA and CDR2 FQGNSA. The CDR3 loop spans 15 amino acids. In DNA, the CDR3 is TGTGCCAGCAGCGCCGACCTAGCGGGAGTCGGTACGCAGTATTTT. Protein product: CASSADLAGVGTQYF.

The chain's CDR3 is CASRQGVGQPQHF. CDR3 in DNA: TGTGCCAGCAGGCAGGGGGTTGGTCAGCCCCAGCATTTT. The chain has TRBV2 and TRBJ1-5; 7 nucleotides line up with TRBD1. CDR3 length equals 13 residues. With V trimmed by 6 bases and J by 6 bases, 5 bases remained unmatched. The germline V gene has CDR1 SNHLY and CDR2 FYNNEI.

The rearrangement uses TRBV7-2 and TRBJ2-2, with TRBD1 matching over 7 bases. The CDR3 is 16 residues long. The V gene end was trimmed by 5 bases and the J gene end by 2 bases; junction bases not matched to a gene: 8. Germline V lookup: CDR1 SGHTA, CDR2 FQGNSA. The DNA of the CDR3 is TGTGCCAGCAGCCAGGGGGTAGGGGGTAACACCGGGGAGCTGTTTTTT. Translation gives CASSQGVGGNTGELFF. Full variable domain (remainder filled in from reference TRBV7-2 and TRBJ2-2): GAGVSQSPSNKVTEKGKDVELRCDPISGHTALYWYRQSLGQGLEFLIYFQGNSAPDKSGLPSDRFSAERTGGSVSTLTIQRTQQEDSAVYLCASSQGVGGNTGELFFGEGSRLTVL.

The genes are TRBV15 and TRBJ2-5; 8 bases are shared with TRBD2. J lost 0 bases, V lost 3 bases, and 21 bases had no gene match. The CDR3 length is 21 residues. CDR1 is LNHNV and CDR2 is YYDKDF in the germline V gene (reference sequence). The CDR3 coding sequence is TGTGCCACCAGCAGTTCTCAGATTCCCCGGACGCGACTAGCGTACCAAGAGACCCAGTACTTC. Its translation: CATSSSQIPRTRLAYQETQYF.

The chain has TRBV25-1 and TRBJ2-2, with D hard to call. V gave up 4 bases and J gave up 5 bases, with 5 bases separating them. CDR3 length equals 12 residues. The V gene's germline CDR1 is MGHDK and CDR2 SYGVNS. The CDR3 spells CASSVLTGELFF. The CDR3 nucleotides read TGTGCCAGCAGTGTTTTAACCGGGGAGCTGTTTTTT.

The rearrangement joins TRBV7-2 to TRBJ2-7, with TRBD2 identical over 8 bases. V shed 5 bases, J shed 5 bases, and the junction held 23 bases outside the gene matches. The CDR3 covers 19 residues. CDR1 is SGHTA, CDR2 FQGNSA, per germline. The CDR3 nucleotides read TGTGCCAGCAGCCAAAAACACCTTTACCCGGGACTAGGCGCCAACGAGCAGTACTTC. Translating gives CASSQKHLYPGLGANEQYF.

The chain uses TRBV6-6 and TRBJ1-5; TRBD1 matches at 9 bases. This CDR3 is 16 amino acids long. The V segment lost 5 bases and the J segment 2 bases; nucleotides outside the gene matches: 7. Per germline, CDR1 MNHNY and CDR2 SVGAGI (reference sequence). CDR3 sequence: CASSPPGQGGNQPQHF. The DNA for the CDR3 is TGTGCCAGCAGTCCTCCGGGACAGGGAGGCAATCAGCCCCAGCATTTT.

This chain links TRBV28 with TRBJ2-7; D is perhaps TRBD1 (6 bases). CDR1 MDHEN and CDR2 SYDVKM come from the germline V gene. Deletions cut 7 bases from V and 2 bases from J, with 15 bases between. The CDR3 has 14 residues. CDR3 in amino acids: CASTIIGQTYEQYF. DNA for the CDR3: TGTGCCAGCACCATAATAGGACAGACCTACGAGCAGTACTTC.

The V gene is TRBV5-1, the J gene TRBJ1-1, with 7 bases fitting TRBD1. Germline V gene data show CDR1 as SGHRS and CDR2 as YFSETQ. V was pared by 4 bases and J by 1 base, with 7 bases of the junction left unmatched. CDR3 length equals 15 residues. The CDR3 loop reads CASSIQGLGNTEAFF. CDR3 nucleotides: TGCGCCAGCAGCATACAGGGGTTAGGGAACACTGAAGCTTTCTTT.

The V gene is TRBV28, the J gene TRBJ1-5; possibly TRBD1 for D (5 bases). With 6 bases removed from V and 3 bases from J, the gap between germline ends came to 12 bases. Germline V lookup: CDR1 MDHEN, CDR2 SYDVKM. This CDR3 comprises 14 residues. CDR3 loop: CASSLGHNNQPQHF. The CDR3 bases are TGTGCCAGCAGCCTCGGACATAACAATCAGCCCCAGCATTTT.

The J gene is TRBJ1-2, the V gene TRBV7-3, with D tentatively TRBD1 (5 bases). V was trimmed by 2 bases and J by 8 bases, leaving 12 bases between them. CDR1 and CDR2 from the germline V gene are SGHTA and FQGTGA. This CDR3 region has 13 residues. CDR3 protein: CASSLSTDSGYTF. CDR3 DNA sequence: TGTGCCAGCAGCTTATCGACAGATAGCGGCTACACCTTC.

The chain combines TRBV28 with TRBJ2-7, with D perhaps matching TRBD1 (7 bases). Germline V CDR1 and CDR2: MDHEN, SYDVKM. The CDR3 is made up of 12 amino acids. Between the trimmed V and J ends, which lost 5 bases and 13 bases, there was a span of 18 bases. The CDR3 sequence is CASSPTGGQRYF. The CDR3 coding sequence is TGTGCCAGCAGTCCTACCGGGGGACAGAGATACTTC.

The CDR3 DNA sequence: TGTGCCAGCAGCCCCTCAGGGGGCTACGAGCAGTACTTC. It is translated as CASSPSGGYEQYF. The genes are TRBV11-3 and TRBJ2-7, with TRBD1 matching 7 bases. The CDR3 consists of 13 residues. The trim removed 5 bases at V and 3 bases at J, leaving 4 bases unmatched. Germline V gene data show CDR1 as SGHNT and CDR2 as YENEEA.

The chain carries TRBV5-8 and TRBJ1-2; unclear D gene. This CDR3 comprises 11 residues. The V end was cut by 0 bases, the J end by 9 bases, with 6 bases between. Germline assignment: CDR1 SGHTS and CDR2 YDEGEE. The CDR3 reads CASSLAYRYTF. The DNA of the CDR3 is TGTGCCAGCAGCTTGGCGTATCGCTACACCTTC.

The chain carries TRBV10-3 and TRBJ2-1, with 14 bases identical to TRBD2. Germline assignment: CDR1 ENHRY and CDR2 SYGVKD. Trimming took 4 bases from V and 8 from J; bases not matched to a gene: 10. There are 17 residues in the CDR3. CDR3 in amino acids: CAISGTRTSGRIDEQFF. The CDR3 nucleotides read TGTGCCATCAGTGGGACCCGGACTAGCGGGAGGATCGATGAGCAGTTCTTC.

This CDR3 reads CASSQVAGPYNEQFF. CDR3 in DNA: TGTGCCAGCAGCCAGGTGGCGGGCCCCTACAATGAGCAGTTCTTC. The V gene is TRBV3-1 (or the pseudogene TRBV3-2), the J gene TRBJ2-1, with TRBD2 as a possible D gene (5 bases). The V end was cut by 3 bases, the J end by 2 bases, with 11 bases between. The CDR3 is made up of 15 amino acids. Germline V CDR1 and CDR2: LGHDT, YNNKEL (reference sequence).

The chain has TRBV7-6 and TRBJ2-7, with 7 bases matching TRBD2. Germline loops: CDR1 SGHVS, CDR2 FNYEAQ. Germline trimming cut 5 bases from V and 5 bases from J; bases unmatched to any gene: 9. This CDR3 region has 14 residues. The CDR3 nucleotides are TGTGCCAGCAGCCCACGGGAGGCAAGGAACGAGCAGTACTTC. Translated: CASSPREARNEQYF.

V is TRBV20-1 and J is TRBJ2-7; D might be TRBD2 (5 bases). In germline, CDR1 is DFQATT, CDR2 SNEGSKA (reference sequence). Trimming pared 3 bases from V and 6 bases from J, leaving 12 bases between. The CDR3 extends over 12 amino acids. The CDR3 protein is CSASRGRAEQYF. The CDR3 nucleotides read TGCAGTGCTAGTCGAGGGCGCGCCGAGCAGTACTTC.